Included here is one TCR beta chain sequence, with context. This record comes from a study of control samples from healthy donors and cancer patients. This CDR3 has 15 residues. V was shortened by 1 base and J by 3 bases, with 9 bases between the two germline ends. Germline CDR1 is MGHRA and CDR2 is YSYEKL. Measured with immunoSEQ multiplex PCR; TCRdb has only the in-frame clones, and not every one. The repertoire holds some 150,000 clones, with roughly 94% as singletons. The rearrangement joins TRBV4-1 to TRBJ1-4, with unresolved D. Input material: blood. The receptor comes from a man aged 40-49 years in good health. CDR3 sequence reads: CASSQVPRANEKLFF. CDR3 DNA sequence: TGCGCCAGCAGCCAAGTACCAAGGGCTAATGAAAAACTGTTTTTT.